This TCR beta chain was sequenced for a study of early T cells in non-severe SARS-CoV-2 infection. The germline gives CDR1 LGHNA, CDR2 YNFKEQ. The CDR3 runs 16 residues. V was clipped by 0 bases and J by 3 bases, with 15 bases between them. TCRdb fed the 5' RACE reads into MiXCR, producing one record per CDR3 protein. Among some 48,000 distinct CDR3 sequences listed, roughly 6.2% were seen once. The TCR originated in an adult who was a healthcare worker with PCR-confirmed SARS-CoV-2 infection or an uninfected control (not recorded which). The chain employs TRBV4-2 and TRBJ2-7; possibly TRBD2 for D (6 bases). Sequenced material: whole blood, taken at baseline. CDR3 nucleotide sequence: TGTGCCAGCAGCCAAGACGCCCGGGACTTACTCTACGAGCAGTACTTC. This gives the protein CASSQDARDLLYEQYF.